These T cell receptor beta chains were read from a single sample in a study of CXCR4 blockade with PD-1 therapy in pancreatic cancer. Sequenced by immunoSEQ multiplex PCR; TCRdb stores in-frame clones only, minus some. The data contain about 17,000 clones, over 60% of them singletons. The specimen was tumor tissue. The source of these receptors is a human donor with pancreatic ductal adenocarcinoma. The CDR3 runs from the conserved cysteine through the conserved F or W. A D gene is named only where the DNA matches it firmly. Clone size appears in some rows only: once, few, many, or a class for an expanded clone.

TRBD1	TRBJ2-3	few	TRBV9	TGTGCCAGCAAAGTGGGACAGTCCACAGATACGCAGTATTTT	CASKVGQSTDTQYF
-	TRBJ2-5	medium-sized	TRBV7-5	TGTGTCAGAAGCTTAGCGGGGAAACAAGAGACCCAGTACTTC	CVRSLAGKQETQYF
TRBD2	TRBJ2-1	once	TRBV14	TGTGCCAGCAGCCAAGTATTAGCGGGAGTGTCCTACAATGAGCAGTTCTTC	CASSQVLAGVSYNEQFF
-	TRBJ2-2	-	TRBV19	TGTGCCAGTAGTATCCCAACCGGGGAGCTGTTTTTT	CASSIPTGELFF
TRBD1	TRBJ2-2	-	TRBV6-8	TGTGCCAGCAGTTACTCGACAGGGGGAGGCACCGGGGAGCTGTTTTTT	CASSYSTGGGTGELFF
-	TRBJ2-3	-	TRBV19	TGTGCCAGTAGTATTTGGACGGCAGATACGCAGTATTTT	CASSIWTADTQYF
TRBD2	TRBJ2-5	few	TRBV29-1	TGCAGCGTTGACCGACTAGCGGGAGATGAGACCCAGTACTTC	CSVDRLAGDETQYF
TRBD1	TRBJ2-2	-	TRBV19	TGTGCCAGTAGTATCGGGGACAGGGGGAGTAACACCGGGGAGCTGTTTTTT	CASSIGDRGSNTGELFF
-	TRBJ2-3	-	TRBV15	TGTGCCACCAGCAGAGACAACAGGGTAGGCACAGATACGCAGTATTTT	CATSRDNRVGTDTQYF
-	TRBJ2-7	-	TRBV14	TGTGCCAGCAGCCGGGGATTCCCCTACGAGCAGTACTTC	CASSRGFPYEQYF
-	TRBJ1-2	few	TRBV28	TGTGCCAGCAGACCCCAGAGGGGGGGAGGCTACACCTTC	CASRPQRGGGYTF
-	TRBJ1-2	-	TRBV18	TGTGCCAGCTCACCTTTAGAGACCTATGGCTACACCTTC	CASSPLETYGYTF
TRBD2	TRBJ2-1	-	TRBV19	TGTGCCAGTAGTTCCAGCGGGAGGGGGGCTGAGCAGTTCTTC	CASSSSGRGAEQFF
-	TRBJ2-2	-	TRBV19	TGTGCCAGTAGTATAGGGACTCGGGGGCCCCCGAACACCGGGGAGCTGTTTTTT	CASSIGTRGPPNTGELFF
-	TRBJ1-1	few	TRBV6-1	TGTGCCAGCAGTGAAGATTTATCTCGGAACACTGAAGCTTTCTTT	CASSEDLSRNTEAFF
-	TRBJ2-1	-	TRBV9	TGTGCCAGCAGCCCTTCTTACAATGAGCAGTTCTTC	CASSPSYNEQFF
TRBD2	TRBJ2-1	-	TRBV6-7	TGTGCCAGCAGTTACTCCCCGACTAGCGGGAGGAAGAAGAATGAGCAGTTCTTC	CASSYSPTSGRKKNEQFF
TRBD1	TRBJ1-1	-	TRBV19	TGTGCCAGTAGTGCCCCGGGACAGGTGGGTGAAGCTTTCTTT	CASSAPGQVGEAFF
-	TRBJ1-1	-	TRBV11-3	TGTGCCAGCAGCTTGTTCTGGGGGGCGGGTCCCCCTGAAGCTTTCTTT	CASSLFWGAGPPEAFF
-	TRBJ2-3	-	TRBV10-3	TGTGCCATCAGTGAGGGCGACAGCACAGATACGCAGTATTTT	CAISEGDSTDTQYF
-	TRBJ2-3	-	TRBV6-4	TGTGCCAGCAGGCTAGGAAATACGCAGTATTTT	CASRLGNTQYF
-	TRBJ1-2	-	TRBV14	TGTGCCAGCAGCCTCCGGACAGACTATGGCTACACCTTC	CASSLRTDYGYTF
-	TRBJ2-7	few	TRBV11-3	TGTGCCAGCAGCTTTTCGACCCTCCACTACGAGCAGTACTTC	CASSFSTLHYEQYF
TRBD2	TRBJ2-5	once	TRBV18	TGTGCCAGCTCACTGGCCGGGACTAGCGGGAAAGAGACCCAGTACTTC	CASSLAGTSGKETQYF
TRBD2	TRBJ2-3	-	TRBV28	TGTGCCAGCAGTTCAACCGGGACTACGAGCACAGATACGCAGTATTTT	CASSSTGTTSTDTQYF
-	TRBJ2-7	-	TRBV5-1	TGCGCCAGCAGCTTGGGGGGGAACTCCTACGAGCAGTACTTC	CASSLGGNSYEQYF
-	TRBJ2-6	-	TRBV30	TGTGCCTGGAGCAGGCCAGGGACAAGATATGGGGCCAACGTCCTGACTTTC	CAWSRPGTRYGANVLTF
TRBD1	TRBJ1-1	-	TRBV29-1	TGCAGCGTCCCCAGGGGGGGCAGTGGGAACACTGAAGCTTTCTTT	CSVPRGGSGNTEAFF
-	TRBJ1-1	-	TRBV6-8	TGTGCCAGCAGACCAACAGGGAACACTGAAGCTTTCTTT	CASRPTGNTEAFF
TRBD2	TRBJ2-1	-	TRBV7-7	TGTGCCAGCAGCCCCATGACTAGCGGGGGCCCCAATGAGCAGTTCTTC	CASSPMTSGGPNEQFF
-	TRBJ2-2	few	TRBV15	TGTGCCACCAGCAGAGTGCTAGCGTCGAACACCGGGGAGCTGTTTTTT	CATSRVLASNTGELFF
-	TRBJ1-1	few	TRBV6-8	TGTGCCATCAGAGGACGGCAGAGTCCCACTGAAGCTTTCTTT	CAIRGRQSPTEAFF
TRBD2	TRBJ2-7	-	TRBV4-1	TGCGCCAGCAGCCAGACTAGCGGGAGGGACGAGCAGTACTTC	CASSQTSGRDEQYF
TRBD2	TRBJ2-1	-	TRBV28	TGTGCCAGCAGTGCATTAGCGGGAGAAGGGAGGGTTGAGCAGTTCTTC	CASSALAGEGRVEQFF
-	TRBJ2-1	-	TRBV12-5	TGTGCTAGTGGTTTGGGGTCGGGGTACAATGAGCAGTTCTTC	CASGLGSGYNEQFF
-	TRBJ1-1	-	TRBV6-8	TGTGCCAGCAGTTACTCCTGGGGGAACACTGAAGCTTTCTTT	CASSYSWGNTEAFF
TRBD2	TRBJ2-3	-	TRBV6-8	TGTGCCAGCAGTTACCGAACGCTAGCGGGAGCGGTAGATACGCAGTATTTT	CASSYRTLAGAVDTQYF
TRBD2	TRBJ2-7	-	TRBV19	TGTGCCAGTAGTCAGAGGCTAGCGGGCTCTGAGCAGTACTTC	CASSQRLAGSEQYF
TRBD1	TRBJ2-7	-	TRBV14	TGTGCCAGCAGCCAAGGACAGGGGGGGTACGAGCAGTACTTC	CASSQGQGGYEQYF
-	TRBJ1-2	-	TRBV19	TGTGCCAGTAGTATGCCGCGGTTCAACAATCGGGGCTACACCTTC	CASSMPRFNNRGYTF
-	TRBJ1-4	-	TRBV25-1	TGTGCCAGCAGTGACAGGCCAACTAATGAAAAACTATTTTTT	CASSDRPTNEKLFF
TRBD2	TRBJ2-1	-	TRBV18	TGTGCCAGCTCACCGTCCACGGGCCTAGCGGGCACTGAGCAGTTCTTC	CASSPSTGLAGTEQFF
-	TRBJ2-3	-	TRBV18	TGTGCCAGCTCACCGCTCGACGTGTCGGGAATGGATACGCAGTATTTT	CASSPLDVSGMDTQYF
TRBD2	TRBJ2-1	once	TRBV9	TGTGCCAGCGGGAGGGGGACTAGTAGGAACAATGAGCAGTTCTTC	CASGRGTSRNNEQFF
-	TRBJ1-1	-	TRBV19	TGTGCCAGTAGTATAGACAGGTGGAACACTGAAGCTTTCTTT	CASSIDRWNTEAFF
-	TRBJ2-3	-	TRBV19	TGTGCCAGTAGTATAGATCGCGGGGTAGATACGCAGTATTTT	CASSIDRGVDTQYF
-	TRBJ2-4	-	TRBV18	TGTGCCAGCTCACCAAGCGGACACGACAAAAACATTCAGTACTTC	CASSPSGHDKNIQYF
-	TRBJ1-1	-	TRBV19	TGTGCCAGTAAGACAGACCCGAACACTGAAGCTTTCTTT	CASKTDPNTEAFF
TRBD2	TRBJ2-7	-	TRBV18	TGTGCCAGCTCACCAGGACTAGCGGATTTCTACGAGCAGTACTTC	CASSPGLADFYEQYF
TRBD2	TRBJ2-1	few	TRBV28	TGTGCCAGCAGTTTATGGTCTAGCGGGAGCAATGAGCAGTTCTTC	CASSLWSSGSNEQFF
-	TRBJ2-3	few	TRBV30	TGTGCCTGGAGTGTTCCCAGGGAAGATACGCAGTATTTT	CAWSVPREDTQYF
-	TRBJ2-2	few	TRBV6-8	TGTGCCAGCAGTTACTCGACTAGCACCGGGGAGCTGTTTTTT	CASSYSTSTGELFF
-	TRBJ1-3	-	TRBV18	TGTGCCAGCTCACCACCGGGGGTGGGAGCCTCTGGAAACACCATATATTTT	CASSPPGVGASGNTIYF
-	TRBJ1-1	-	TRBV19	TGTGCCAGTAGTACTTCTACAGGCTACATGAACACTGAAGCTTTCTTT	CASSTSTGYMNTEAFF